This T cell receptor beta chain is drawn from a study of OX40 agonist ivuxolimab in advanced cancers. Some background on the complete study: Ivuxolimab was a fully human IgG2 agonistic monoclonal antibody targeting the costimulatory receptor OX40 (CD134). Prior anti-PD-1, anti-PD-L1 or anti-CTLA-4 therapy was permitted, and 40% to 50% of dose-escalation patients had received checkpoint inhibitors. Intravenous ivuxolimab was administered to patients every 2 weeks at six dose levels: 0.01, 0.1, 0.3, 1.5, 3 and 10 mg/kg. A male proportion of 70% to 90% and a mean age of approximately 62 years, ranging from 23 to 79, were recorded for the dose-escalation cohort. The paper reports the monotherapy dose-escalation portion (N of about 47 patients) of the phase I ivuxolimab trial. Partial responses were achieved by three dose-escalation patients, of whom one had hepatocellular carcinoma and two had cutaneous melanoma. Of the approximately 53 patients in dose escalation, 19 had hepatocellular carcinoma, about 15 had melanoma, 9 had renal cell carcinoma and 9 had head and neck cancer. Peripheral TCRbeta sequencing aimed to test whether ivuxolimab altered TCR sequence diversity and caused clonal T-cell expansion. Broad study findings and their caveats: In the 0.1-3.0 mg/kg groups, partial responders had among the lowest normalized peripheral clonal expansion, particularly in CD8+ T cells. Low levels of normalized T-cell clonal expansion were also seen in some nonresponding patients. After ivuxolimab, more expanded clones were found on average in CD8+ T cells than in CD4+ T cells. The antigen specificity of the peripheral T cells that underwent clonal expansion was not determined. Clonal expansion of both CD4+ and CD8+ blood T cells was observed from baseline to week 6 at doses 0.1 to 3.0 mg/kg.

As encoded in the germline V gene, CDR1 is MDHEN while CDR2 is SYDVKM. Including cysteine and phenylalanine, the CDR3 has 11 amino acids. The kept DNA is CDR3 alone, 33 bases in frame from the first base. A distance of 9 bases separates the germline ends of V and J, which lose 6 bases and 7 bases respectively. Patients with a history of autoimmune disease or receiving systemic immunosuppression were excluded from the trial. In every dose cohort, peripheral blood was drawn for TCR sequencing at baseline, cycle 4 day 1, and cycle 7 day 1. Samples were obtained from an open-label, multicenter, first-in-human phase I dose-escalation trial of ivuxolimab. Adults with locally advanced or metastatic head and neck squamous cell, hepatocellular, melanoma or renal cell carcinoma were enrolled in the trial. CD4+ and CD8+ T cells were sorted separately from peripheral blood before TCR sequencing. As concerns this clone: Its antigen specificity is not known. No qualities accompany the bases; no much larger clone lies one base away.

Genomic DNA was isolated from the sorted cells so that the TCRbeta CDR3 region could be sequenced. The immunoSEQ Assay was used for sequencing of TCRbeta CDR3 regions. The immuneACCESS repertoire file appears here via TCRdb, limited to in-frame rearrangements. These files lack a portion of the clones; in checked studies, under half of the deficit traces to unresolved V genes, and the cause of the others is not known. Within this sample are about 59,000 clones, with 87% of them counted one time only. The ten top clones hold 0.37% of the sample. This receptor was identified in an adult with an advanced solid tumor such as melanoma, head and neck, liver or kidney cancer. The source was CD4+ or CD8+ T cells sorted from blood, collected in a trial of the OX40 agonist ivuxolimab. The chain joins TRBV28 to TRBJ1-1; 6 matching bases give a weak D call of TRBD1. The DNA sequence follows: TGTGCCAGCAGAGGACAGATTGAAGCTTTCTTT. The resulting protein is CASRGQIEAFF.